The sequence of this T cell receptor (beta chain) was determined in a study of T cells after posttransplantation cyclophosphamide. Overall study results and limits: Blood and skin or GI T cell repertoires showed limited TRB overlap. Donor-recipient repertoire similarity was low at 1-2 months, rising over year one.

On the day of bone marrow donation, the related graft donor provided peripheral blood. The CDR3 extends over 16 amino acids. Trimming took 4 bases from V and 3 from J; bases not matched to a gene: 12. Germline CDR1 is SGHDT and CDR2 is YYEEEE. This clone came up many times. The antigen is unknown. Profiling relied on immunoSEQ multiplex PCR, and the TCRdb table lists in-frame clones only, not all of them. The specimen gives under 30,000 clones without singletons; the ten biggest hold around 3%. The TCR sequence derives from a woman between 55 and 75 years old in good health, CMV-negative, and a related stem cell transplant donor. Sequencing was done on a sample of PBMCs. This chain connects TRBV5-6 to TRBJ2-7; the match to TRBD2 covers 8 bases. CDR3 nucleotides: TGTGCCAGCAGCGCAGAGCGCGGGAGGTACCTCTACGAGCAGTACTTC. Protein: CASSAERGRYLYEQYF.